The present TCR beta chain was sequenced within a study of response to subunit inactivated influenza vaccine. The CDR3 sequence is 15 residues long. CDR1 and CDR2 from the germline V gene are MNHEY and SVGEGT. J gave up 3 bases and V 6 bases, and 7 bases lay outside the gene matches. In this sample, this clonotype turned up once. From the RT-PCR reads, TCRdb called clonotypes with MiXCR, one entry per CDR3 protein. This sample carries under 950,000 distinct CDR3 sequences, 21% of them seen once, and the ten largest clones take 10%. The TCR comes from a man between 45 and 60 years old who received an inactivated influenza vaccine. This specimen was PBMCs from blood, taken 4 to 6 days after vaccination. The chain combines TRBV6-2 or TRBV6-3 with TRBJ2-5; TRBD2 matches at 10 bases. In DNA, the CDR3 is TGTGCCAGCAGCCCAGCGGGACTAGCGAAAGAGACCCAGTACTTC. This encodes CASSPAGLAKETQYF.